This passage covers 22 T cell receptor beta chains from one sample sequenced in a study of Tregs in tolerant kidney transplant recipients. Sequencing was performed with immunoSEQ multiplex PCR; in TCRdb, only in-frame clones are kept and a portion is missing. The sample lists approximately 100,000 clones, 93% occurring once. Sequences were derived from CD4+ T cells from blood, sampled before the transplant. These receptors all stem from a human donor who received a combined kidney and bone marrow transplant.

The genes are TRBV6-1 and TRBJ2-7, with a weak D call TRBD1 (5 bases). Per germline, CDR1 MNHNS and CDR2 SASEGT. V lost 0 bases and J 5 bases, leaving 11 bases between the germline ends. CDR3 length equals 14 residues. The DNA of the CDR3 is TGTGCCAGCAGTGAAGCGGCCAGGGCCCACGAGCAGTACTTC. As protein: CASSEAARAHEQYF.

The V gene is TRBV19, the J gene TRBJ1-2; 7 bases map to TRBD1. The CDR3 is made up of 13 amino acids. Germline V gene data show CDR1 as LNHDA and CDR2 as SQIVND (reference sequence). V was pared by 7 bases and J by 8 bases, with 10 bases of the junction left unmatched. DNA for the CDR3: TGTGCCAGTAACTCAAGACAGGGCGGAGGCTACACCTTC. Residues: CASNSRQGGGYTF.

This clone was seen just once. The gene calls are TRBV5-1 and TRBJ1-2; tentative D call: TRBD1 (5 bases). This CDR3 is built from 15 residues. V lost 4 bases, J lost 6 bases, and 19 bases lay in between. In germline, CDR1 is SGHRS, CDR2 YFSETQ. The CDR3 coding sequence is TGCGCCAGCAGCAACCGAGATGGGGGGACCCATGGCTACACCTTC. This sequence encodes CASSNRDGGTHGYTF.

The chain combines TRBV18 with TRBJ1-2; D remains unclear. Germline CDR1 is KGHSH and CDR2 is LQKENI. Trimming shortened V by 3 bases and J by 5 bases, and 19 bases separated the two germline ends. The CDR3 spans 16 residues. CDR3 region: CASSPSNGRGGYGYTF. The DNA for the CDR3 is TGTGCCAGCTCACCGTCAAACGGACGGGGAGGGTATGGCTACACCTTC.

The chain has TRBV19 and TRBJ1-5; 12 nucleotides agree with TRBD1. This CDR3 comprises 14 residues. Germline assignment: CDR1 LNHDA and CDR2 SQIVND (reference sequence). V shed 5 bases and J 5 bases; nucleotides not matched to a gene: 1. CDR3 residues: CASSGTGGYQPQHF. CDR3 nucleotides: TGTGCCAGTAGTGGGACAGGGGGCTATCAGCCCCAGCATTTT.

CDR3 in amino acids: CASSLVGTSANEQFF. The DNA for the CDR3 is TGCGCCAGCAGCTTGGTCGGGACTAGCGCCAATGAGCAGTTCTTC. The chain uses TRBV5-1 and TRBJ2-1; 10 positions match TRBD2. CDR3 length: 15 amino acids. The junction had 3 bases not matched to a gene; V was cut back by 0 bases and J by 6 bases. Germline V gene data show CDR1 as SGHRS and CDR2 as YFSETQ.

V usage is TRBV7-9 and J usage is TRBJ2-7; tentative D call: TRBD1 (5 bases). V was clipped by 2 bases and J by 5 bases, with 16 bases between them. The CDR3 covers 15 residues. The germline gives CDR1 SEHNR, CDR2 FQNEAQ (reference sequence). CDR3 region: CASSLTREYSNEQYF. CDR3 DNA sequence: TGTGCCAGCAGCTTAACCAGGGAATATTCTAACGAGCAGTACTTC.

V usage is TRBV7-2 and J usage is TRBJ2-3; D is undetermined. The length of the CDR3 is 13 residues. CDR1 SGHTA and CDR2 FQGNSA come from the germline V gene. Trimming pared 6 bases from V and 0 bases from J, leaving 7 bases between. This chain's CDR3 is CASRRTSTDTQYF. Here the CDR3 DNA reads TGTGCCAGCAGGCGTACTAGCACAGATACGCAGTATTTT.

The rearrangement links TRBV14 to TRBJ2-1, with 16 nucleotides matching TRBD2. V was pared by 5 bases and J by 8 bases, with 9 bases of the junction left unmatched. The CDR3 has 17 residues. The germline V gene encodes CDR1 SGHDN and CDR2 FVKESK. The CDR3 DNA follows: TGTGCCAGCAGCACTGGGACTAGCGGGGGGGCCTGGGATGAGCAGTTCTTC. This translates into CASSTGTSGGAWDEQFF.

The chain carries TRBV5-8 and TRBJ2-3; 9 bases agree with TRBD1. The CDR3 has 17 amino acids. The V gene end was trimmed by 0 bases and the J gene end by 4 bases; junction bases not matched to a gene: 9. Germline loops: CDR1 SGHTS, CDR2 YDEGEE. The CDR3 reads CASSLDGGQGRSDTQYF. The DNA for the CDR3 is TGTGCCAGCAGCTTGGACGGGGGACAGGGCCGATCAGATACGCAGTATTTT.

The genes are TRBV9 and TRBJ1-2, with 7 bases that match TRBD1. The ends lost 4 bases at V and 5 bases at J; junction bases unmatched: 14. Germline CDR1 is SGDLS and CDR2 is YYNGEE. CDR3 length equals 16 residues. CDR3 protein: CASSPNTRDSLYGYTF. DNA for the CDR3: TGTGCCAGCAGCCCCAACACTAGGGACAGTCTATATGGCTACACCTTC. Full variable domain (remainder filled in from reference TRBV9 and TRBJ1-2): DSGVTQTPKHLITATGQRVTLRCSPRSGDLSVYWYQQSLDQGLQFLIQYYNGEERAKGNILERFSAQQFPDLHSELNLSSLELGDSALYFCASSPNTRDSLYGYTFGSGTRLTVV.

The V and J genes are TRBV5-5 and TRBJ2-1, with 11 bases matching TRBD2. CDR1 and CDR2 from the germline V gene are SGHKS and YYEKEE (reference sequence). V lost 4 bases, J lost 8 bases, and 8 bases stayed unmatched. The CDR3 spans 15 residues. CDR3 amino acids: CASSRLSGRAHEQFF. CDR3 coding DNA: TGTGCCAGCAGCCGCCTTAGCGGGAGGGCCCATGAGCAGTTCTTC.

CDR3 nucleotides: TGCGCCAGCAGCTTGGGGACAGGGGGCGACTACGAGCAGTACTTC. Encoded protein: CASSLGTGGDYEQYF. The gene calls are TRBV5-1 and TRBJ2-7; the match to TRBD1 covers 11 bases. The CDR3 contains 15 residues. V was pared by 0 bases and J by 3 bases, with 2 bases of the junction left unmatched. Germline assignment: CDR1 SGHRS and CDR2 YFSETQ.

CDR3 nucleotides: TGTGCCAGCAGCTTCCACAGGGATACCTACGAGCAGTACTTC. Residues: CASSFHRDTYEQYF. This chain joins TRBV5-6 and TRBJ2-5, with TRBD1 as a possible D gene (6 bases). The J call is uncertain, as TRBJ2-7 better fits the DNA end. Germline V gene sequence: CDR1 SGHDT, CDR2 YYEEEE. The CDR3 is 14 residues long.

V gene TRBV5-5 combines with J gene TRBJ2-7; D may be TRBD1 (6 bases). This CDR3 has 11 amino acids. CDR1 is SGHKS, CDR2 YYEKEE, per germline (reference sequence). V was pared by 5 bases and J by 6 bases, with 9 bases between. The CDR3 DNA sequence: TGTGCCAGCAGGGTAGGGGGCGAGCAGTACTTC. Translated, it gives CASRVGGEQYF.

CDR3 in amino acids: CASSTPQGANTEAFF. CDR3 nucleotide sequence: TGTGCCAGCAGCACCCCACAGGGGGCGAACACTGAAGCTTTCTTT. The rearrangement links TRBV7-2 to TRBJ1-1; TRBD1 agrees at 9 bases. The V gene end was trimmed by 5 bases and the J gene end by 1 base; junction bases not matched to a gene: 5. The CDR3 extends over 15 amino acids. Germline V gene lookup returns CDR1 SGHTA and CDR2 FQGNSA. Variable domain in full (rest from reference TRBV7-2 and TRBJ1-1): GAGVSQSPSNKVTEKGKDVELRCDPISGHTALYWYRQSLGQGLEFLIYFQGNSAPDKSGLPSDRFSAERTGGSVSTLTIQRTQQEDSAVYLCASSTPQGANTEAFFGQGTRLTVV.

V gene TRBV4-3 combines with J gene TRBJ2-5; D call uncertain. The last part of the DNA fits TRBJ2-7 better; the J call may be wrong. Germline V gene data show CDR1 as LGHNA and CDR2 as YSLEER. The CDR3 runs 12 residues. The chain's CDR3 is CASSQFLGEQYF. The CDR3 DNA reads TGCGCCAGCAGCCAGTTTTTGGGCGAGCAGTACTTC.

The chain has TRBV5-6 and TRBJ2-5; tentatively, D is TRBD1 (6 bases). Germline-derived CDR1 and CDR2 are SGHDT and YYEEEE. V lost 5 bases, J lost 2 bases, and 16 bases lay in between. The CDR3 contains 15 residues. CDR3 amino acids: CASRRTAVLQETQYF. The CDR3 nucleotides are TGTGCCAGCAGAAGGACAGCCGTTCTTCAAGAGACCCAGTACTTC.

The chain uses TRBV5-1 and TRBJ1-4, with 8 bases fitting TRBD1. This CDR3 spans 16 amino acids. V dropped 4 bases and J dropped 4; count of bases not matched to a gene: 9. Looked up from germline, CDR1 is SGHRS and CDR2 is YFSETQ. CDR3 region: CASSPLTGGVNEKLFF. CDR3 bases: TGCGCCAGCAGCCCCCTTACAGGGGGAGTTAATGAAAAACTGTTTTTT.

The V call is TRBV19, the J call TRBJ1-5; D might be TRBD1 (5 bases). V was cut by 4 bases and J by 2 bases, with 12 bases left in between. This CDR3 has 15 amino acids. Germline values: CDR1 LNHDA, CDR2 SQIVND (reference sequence). The CDR3 DNA follows: TGTGCCAGTAGTACACAGGATGTCGGCAATCAGCCCCAGCATTTT. Amino acids: CASSTQDVGNQPQHF.

This clone was seen only once. This chain joins TRBV6-1 and TRBJ2-3; possibly TRBD2 for D (5 bases). CDR1 is MNHNS, CDR2 SASEGT, per germline. This CDR3 is 14 amino acids long. The V gene lost 6 bases and the J gene lost 4 bases, with 14 bases spanning the gap. CDR3 DNA sequence: TGTGCCAGCAGAAGAGGACTTCCCGCAGATACGCAGTATTTT. The encoded protein is CASRRGLPADTQYF.

The chain joins TRBV7-6 to TRBJ2-5; D ambiguous. The DNA end is a closer match to TRBJ2-7, so the J assignment may be wrong. The CDR3 is made up of 13 amino acids. The V gene's germline CDR1 is SGHVS and CDR2 FNYEAQ. The CDR3 nucleotides read TGTGCCAGCAGCCCAGACACAGATTACGAGCAGTACTTC. It translates to CASSPDTDYEQYF.